This TCR beta chain was profiled in a study of T cells in women clearing cervical HPV infection. Study information: Controls were women whose single incident HPV16 infection cleared within 12 months without precancer or cancer. Controls gave blood once infection was undetectable; cases at lesion identification.

To note about this clone: The antigen is not known. The read is 3 residues too short to cover the CDR3 end, so that end is filled in from the germline J gene.

The CDR3 loop spans 13 amino acids. Germline CDR1 and CDR2: SGHKS and YYEKEE (reference sequence). Trimming shortened V by 1 base and J by 3 bases, and 7 bases separated the two germline ends. TCRdb's table, derived via immunoSEQ multiplex PCR, lists solely in-frame clones and lacks some. Its table records roughly 28,000 clones. General study results and limits: Associations may precede or follow infection; HPV-specific or memory T cells were not isolated. CIN3+ cases had significantly higher TCR richness than controls; evenness did not differ.

The clonotype comes from a woman aged 18 to 75 with a cervical HPV16 infection that either progressed to CIN3+ or cleared (not recorded which). This chain links TRBV5-5 with TRBJ1-1; D possibly corresponds to TRBD1 (6 bases). The specimen was blood buffy coat. The sequenced CDR3 bases are TGTGCCAGCAGCTTGCCAGGGGACACTGAA. Amino acids: CASSLPGDTE. The entire CDR3 protein is CASSLPGDTEAFF.